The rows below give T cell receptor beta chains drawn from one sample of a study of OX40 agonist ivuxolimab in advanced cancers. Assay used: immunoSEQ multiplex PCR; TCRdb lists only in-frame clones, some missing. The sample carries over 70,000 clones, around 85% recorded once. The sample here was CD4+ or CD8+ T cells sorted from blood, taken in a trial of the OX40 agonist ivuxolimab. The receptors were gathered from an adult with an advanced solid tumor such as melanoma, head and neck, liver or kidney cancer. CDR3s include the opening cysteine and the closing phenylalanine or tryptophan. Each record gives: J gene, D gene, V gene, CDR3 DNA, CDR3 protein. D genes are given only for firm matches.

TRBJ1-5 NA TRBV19 TGTGCCAGTAGTATGCGCGGTTTCAGCAATCAGCCCCAGCATTTT CASSMRGFSNQPQHF
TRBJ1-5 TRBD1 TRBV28 TGTGCCAGCAGTCATCGGACAGGGCATCATCAGCCCCAGCATTTT CASSHRTGHHQPQHF
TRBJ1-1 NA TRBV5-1 TGCGCCAGCAGCAAAACCCGGGGTTTGAACACTGAAGCTTTCTTT CASSKTRGLNTEAFF
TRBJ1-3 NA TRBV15 TGTGCCACCAGCAGAGGCACCTCTGGAAACACCATATATTTT CATSRGTSGNTIYF
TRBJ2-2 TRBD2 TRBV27 TGTGCCAGCAGCCCTCGGGTCGGGGGGGCCTTAGCCACCGGGGAGCTGTTTTTT CASSPRVGGALATGELFF
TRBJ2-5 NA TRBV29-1 TGCAGCGTTGTAGGAGCGCTGGGAGAGACCCAGTACTTC CSVVGALGETQYF
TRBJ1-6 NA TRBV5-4 TGTGCCAGCAGCTTGGAGGCAGCCGGGGATAATTCACCCCTCCACTTT CASSLEAAGDNSPLHF
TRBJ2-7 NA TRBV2 TGTGCCAGCAGTATCACAGATTACGAGCAGTACTTC CASSITDYEQYF
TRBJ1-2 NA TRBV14 TGTGCCAGCAGCCCGAACCTTGGGGGGGCCCCTTACTATGGCTACACCTTC CASSPNLGGAPYYGYTF
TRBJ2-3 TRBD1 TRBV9 TGTGCCAGCAGCGCGGACAGGGGCATTGATACGCAGTATTTT CASSADRGIDTQYF